This T cell receptor beta chain was recorded in a study of cytomegalovirus exposure and HLA in healthy donors (TCRdb year 2017). A note on the overall study: According to an earlier analysis of 587 of the donors, about 190 million T cells yielded over 100 million unique TCR beta sequences and roughly 280 Gb of sequence data. The study aimed to test whether signatures of past pathogen exposure could be identified by cataloging public T cell receptors. A later genetic analysis took genome-wide SNP genotypes for about 65% of the 666 donors and used that subset as a discovery cohort. Four or five DR-DQ haplotypes were treated as single units for association and clustering because of strong linkage in the cohort. A later analysis re-analyzed previously published TCR beta repertoires from roughly 600 donors and added high-resolution HLA genotyping to study TCR occurrence patterns. High-throughput TCR immunosequencing, statistical association of individual TCRs with disease status, and machine learning were combined to predict cytomegalovirus infection status. Approximately 310 gigabases of sequencing data and 70 million to 85 million unique TCR sequences were included in an early release covering roughly 600 HLA-typed donors. The later analysis used no new phenotypic data to find candidate immune exposures, relying instead on TCR beta sequences and their occurrence across donors. Using immunosequencing, the study profiled T cell repertoires from 666 subjects and related those repertoires to cytomegalovirus serostatus. All discovery cohort repertoires had been generated on a single sequencing platform. Typing coverage differed by locus: A, B, C, DRB1 and DQB1 were typed in roughly 629-640 donors, DQA1 in 522, DPA1 in around 600, and DPB1 in 450 to 480. Alongside the repertoire data, information on donor age, sex, ethnicity and CMV serostatus was compiled. Besides the first cohort of 550 to 750 subjects, a separate validation cohort made up of roughly 120 different subjects was used. Among some 400 genotyped donors of the cohort, an average of roughly 230,000 unique TCR beta nucleotide sequences was sequenced per donor, of which about 20% were non-productive. An earlier analysis of fewer than 750 of the donors used high-throughput TCR beta sequencing to judge whether each TCR beta V gene segment behaved as functional or pseudogenic. The genetic ancestry cluster associated with self-reported Caucasian donors included roughly four fifths of the 350 to 500 genotyped donors. Class I and class II HLA loci were covered by the typing at four-digit resolution.

The cohort consisted of approximately 670 healthy bone marrow donors. Cohort members were all nominally healthy when sampled, although unrecorded immune exposures were likely present. The donor was CMV seronegative and was included in the group of under 450 seronegative cohort members. Every donor gave a peripheral blood sample, and the peripheral blood mononuclear cells from that sample were used for TCR beta sequencing. Genomic DNA was extracted from the blood cell samples with the Qiagen DNeasy Blood Extraction Kit. Points on this clone: Its binding antigen is unknown. Base qualities are not provided; no much larger clone lies one nucleotide away.

Libraries were made using the immunoSEQ multiplex PCR assay. For the multiplex PCR, a mixture combining 60 forward primers for TCR Vbeta segments and 13 reverse primers for TCR Jbeta segments was used. The CDR3 region of rearranged TCR beta genes was amplified from genomic DNA by a multiplex PCR assay. The Illumina HiSeq System was used to sequence the amplified TCR beta libraries as 87-base-pair reads. Concerning the study's data processing: In a later analysis, 80 million or so unique TCR beta chains were counted across the 500 to 850 repertoires, and some 10 million of these chains were shared by at least two donors. To remove PCR and sequencing errors, raw reads were error-corrected and collapsed into unique sequences using a nearest-neighbor algorithm that merged closely related sequences. V, D and J gene segments were assigned by aligning CDR3 sequences to IMGT reference sequences. For a sequence to be retained, a match of at least six nucleotides was required to both a V gene segment and a J gene segment. A rearrangement was called productive if the CDR3 had no stop codons and remained in frame with V and J, and every other rearrangement was called non-productive. CDR3 was defined according to IMGT convention as the region running from the second conserved V-encoded cysteine to the conserved J-encoded phenylalanine. In an earlier analysis of around 640 of the donors, sequences lacking an unambiguous match to a single V gene segment were excluded. In an earlier analysis of several hundred of the donors, V segments were called functional above 56.7% productive rearrangements and were called segregating when the between-donor standard deviation exceeded 5%. A statistical classification framework was developed to diagnose cytomegalovirus status using the catalog of TCR beta chain sequences. V and J gene assignment, in a later analysis, came from comparing TCR nucleotide sequences with IMGT/GENE-DB human TR gene sequences. Using the TCRdist pipeline, a later analysis assigned CDR3 sequences along with most-parsimonious VDJ recombination scenarios. A later analysis defined each TCR beta chain by its CDR3 amino acid sequence plus V-gene family, and excluded reads lacking a unique V-gene family. To address suspected cross-contamination and a sequencing artifact, a later analysis removed around 590 highly shared, low-generation-probability nucleotide sequences. In a later analysis, a clonal expansion index was calculated for each public chain from normalized within-repertoire ranks of inferred template counts. In a later analysis, generation probabilities were computed with a VDJ recombination model fitted to out-of-frame rearrangements, and the resulting probabilities were checked against IGoR. Hypergeometric tests were used in a later analysis to score TCR-TCR, TCR-HLA and TCR-CMV co-occurrence, with a repertoire-size bias correction applied to the TCR pairs. To estimate false discovery rates, a later analysis permuted the HLA or CMV assignments 20 times. A later analysis grouped co-occurring TCRs with DBSCAN, adding TCRdist sequence similarity when clustering within HLA-allele-positive subsets. For co-occurrence clustering, repertoires with fewer than 30,000 or more than 120,000 public chains were excluded, along with five repertoires with anomalous nucleotide sharing. This is the immuneACCESS table as TCRdb keeps it, with only in-frame sequences that have V and J called. A part of the clones is gone; compared with another copy, unresolved V genes explain less than half, and the rest is unexplained. V, J and clone size reflect that table, while D and trimming were determined from the DNA. Here the sample has roughly 100,000 clones; about 80% occur a single time. Over 2% of the sample lies in the top ten.

General study outcomes and caveats: Correlated functional status among segregating V segments might be attributable to linkage disequilibrium, but an unknown experimental factor could not be ruled out. An earlier analysis of approximately 540 of the donors showed that most TCR beta V segments appeared in productive rearrangements either about 87% or about 30% of the time, which broadly matched IMGT annotations. Some 15 rarely observed V segments, including chromosome 9 orphons, were excluded from the earlier analysis of some 590 of the donors because counts were too low. In a later analysis, most CMV-associated TCR beta chains were found to appear HLA-restricted, with HLA associations seemingly driven largely by CMV exposure. In a later genetic analysis, a missense DCLRE1C variant was associated with V-gene and J-gene trimming of TCR beta chains, and the association was replicated in an independent cohort. A later analysis reported that several top co-occurrence clusters appeared linked to parvovirus B19, influenza, CMV and Epstein-Barr virus. According to the authors, the approach could potentially be generalized to other disease states and immunological phenotypes. A few of the identified cytomegalovirus-associated TCR beta chains were confirmed in vitro to be specific for cytomegalovirus antigens. HLA typing was unavailable for some donors at each locus, so association tests used only the typed subset. The sequencing pipeline was judged likely to have produced a cluster of highly shared sequence variants as a technical artifact. The study gave a list of under 200 TCR beta chains associated with cytomegalovirus. A later genetic analysis reported fewer N-insertions in productive TCRs among donors in an Asian-associated ancestry cluster than the roughly 700-donor mean. A later analysis found that TCR association rates varied across HLA loci, with DRB1 alleles showing the most associated TCRs and HLA-C alleles the fewest. Most TCR sequences were seen in very few donors, while some public TCRs were found in many individuals. In both the original and validation cohorts, the classifier was reported to diagnose cytomegalovirus status with high specificity and sensitivity. In this cohort, only TCR beta chains were sequenced, and detectable features were limited by the absence of alpha or paired-chain data. Specific HLA alleles were associated with 15,000 to 20,000 TCR beta sequences at a false discovery rate of 0.05 in a later analysis. Because the 87-base-pair reads could not distinguish some IMGT-functional V segments, including TRBV6-2 and TRBV6-3, those segments were excluded. Immune exposure information for the cohort was limited to CMV serostatus. In a later analysis, HLA-associated TCR beta chains showed more clonal expansion and lower generation probabilities than non-associated chains that were equally common. A further reported finding was that TCR beta sequences accurately predicted the HLA-A and HLA-B alleles for most subjects in the first cohort. When HLA alleles, especially DR and DQ, strongly co-occurred, attributing TCR associations to individual alleles was difficult. Sequencing depth was assumed to be roughly uniform across donors in the presence/absence analyses, though that assumption may not hold.

The CDR3 runs 11 amino acids, cysteine and phenylalanine included. The sequence is cut down to CDR3 DNA, 33 bases in frame from base 1. The V end gives up 6 bases and the J end 16 bases, leaving 6 bases in the junction not matched to a gene. CDR1 and CDR2 are drawn from the germline V gene: MNHNS, SASEGT. The V gene is TRBV6-1 and the J gene is TRBJ2-1; TRBD2 fits 10 bases in the junction. The receptor was isolated from a young man in good health and CMV-seronegative. Sequencing was done on a sample of PBMCs. The encoded CDR3 is CASRERTSGFF. The nucleotide sequence is TGTGCCAGCAGGGAAAGGACTAGCGGATTCTTC.